This T cell receptor (beta chain) was profiled in a study of molecular identifiers for immune sequencing clone quantification. With listed TCR primers and previously described methods, bulk TCR libraries were prepared. TCRdb reanalysed the PCR reads using MiXCR and keeps one entry per CDR3 protein. The sample gives nearly 650,000 distinct CDR3 sequences, less than 30% of which show up once; about 0.84% is in the top ten. In germline, CDR1 is LGHNT, CDR2 FRNRAP. This CDR3 is built from 14 residues. V lost 5 bases to trimming and J lost 4 bases, with 12 bases between them. The rearrangement uses TRBV12-5 and TRBJ2-1; D is possibly TRBD2 (6 bases). The specimen sequenced was naive CD8+ T cells from blood, with Jurkat cell RNA spiked in. The subset here: FACS-sorted CD8+CD4-CCR7+CD45RA+ naive T cells. This receptor was taken from a human donor in good health. Some libraries in this study had Jurkat cell RNA spiked in. The CDR3 region has the DNA TGTGCTAGTGGTCGTAGCGGAGCTTACAATGAGCAGTTCTTC. Encoded protein: CASGRSGAYNEQFF.